Sequencing of this T cell receptor beta chain was carried out in a study of shared clonotypes between healthy human individuals. Study-wide context: Per donor, CD8 memory used one plate, CD8 naive used two, CD4 memory used three and CD4 naive used three.

The DNA input per sorted-subset replicate PCR was 200 to 250 ng, corresponding to some 30,000 T cell genomes. The repertoire was sequenced with immunoSEQ multiplex PCR; TCRdb's copy has only in-frame clones and lacks some. The repertoire includes over 2,000,000 clones, about 94% of them detected once, and about 1.6% sits in the top ten. CD45RO-negative, CCR7-positively selected cells formed the naive CD8 fraction, excluding terminally differentiated effector memory CD45RA+ cells. This clonotype originated in a man aged 18 to 29 in good health. Some clones in this sample may be carry-over from other donors' samples. Sequenced material: naive CD8+ T cells from PBMCs.

The CDR3 DNA sequence: TGCGCCAGCAGCCACCCCAAGGGGGGGGCGACCGGGGAGCTGTTTTTT. The encoded protein is CASSHPKGGATGELFF. The chain is built from TRBV4-3 and TRBJ2-2; weak D call: TRBD2 (7 bases). The CDR3 sequence is 16 residues long. Between the trimmed V and J ends, which lost 3 bases and 5 bases, there was a span of 16 bases. The V gene's germline CDR1 is LGHNA and CDR2 YSLEER.